The table lists the clone carrying this T cell receptor (beta chain) with a few counts. The antigen remains unidentified. This specimen belongs to a study of OX40 agonist ivuxolimab in advanced cancers. Background on the study: The treatment was a fully human IgG2 OX40 agonist, ivuxolimab. Partial responses occurred in Three dose-escalation patients, one with hepatocellular carcinoma and two with cutaneous melanoma. Study-wide findings and caveats: More expanded clones were seen, on average, in CD8+ T cells than in CD4+. Within 6 weeks, CD4+ and CD8+ blood T cells expanded clonally at 0.1 to 3.0 mg/kg.

The V gene lost 4 bases and the J gene lost 2 bases, with 13 bases spanning the gap. The CDR3 consists of 15 residues. The germline V gene encodes CDR1 SGDLS and CDR2 YYNGEE. Assay: immunoSEQ multiplex PCR; the TCRdb copy retains only in-frame clones and omits some. The sample has fewer than 45,000 clones; 89% are singletons. This rearrangement joins TRBV9 to TRBJ1-5; D call uncertain. The source was CD4+ or CD8+ T cells sorted from blood, collected in a trial of the OX40 agonist ivuxolimab. The receptor was derived from an adult with an advanced solid tumor such as melanoma, head and neck, liver or kidney cancer. CDR3 coding DNA: TGTGCCAGCAGCCCCGCGGCCGGACGCAATCAGCCCCAGCATTTT. It codes for CASSPAAGRNQPQHF.